Listed below are T cell receptor beta chains from one sample, sequenced in a study of shared clonotypes between healthy human individuals. This table comes from immunoSEQ multiplex PCR, and its TCRdb copy is limited to in-frame clones, with some not included. The sample includes roughly 2.1 million clones, roughly 91% of them seen just once. The sequenced sample was naive CD8+ T cells from PBMCs. These receptors all stem from a man younger than 30 in good health. Some clones in this sample may be carry-over from other donors' samples. Both conserved end residues are part of each CDR3. A D gene is named only where the DNA matches it firmly. Clone size is given for some rows only: seen once, a few or many times, or a class if the clone is expanded.

TRBD1	NA	TRBV5-1	TRBJ2-5	TGCGCCAGCAGTGGGATGGGACAGAGGCAAGAGACCCAGTACTTC	CASSGMGQRQETQYF
NA	NA	TRBV6-5	TRBJ1-1	TGTGCCAGCAGTTACCCCCAGAAGGCCGAAGCTTTCTTT	CASSYPQKAEAFF
NA	NA	TRBV27	TRBJ2-5	TGTGCCAGCAGTCTGCTGGGTGCCGAGACCCAGTACTTC	CASSLLGAETQYF
NA	NA	TRBV9	TRBJ2-1	TGTGCCAGCAGCGTAGGGAGTTCGGGCCGCTACAATGAGCAGTTCTTC	CASSVGSSGRYNEQFF
TRBD1	NA	TRBV27	TRBJ2-7	TGTGCCAGCAGTTCCGGGACAGGCAAATACGAGCAGTACTTC	CASSSGTGKYEQYF
NA	NA	TRBV11-2	TRBJ1-1	TGTGCCAGCAGCTTAGATCGGGGAGTCACTGAAGCTTTCTTT	CASSLDRGVTEAFF
NA	NA	TRBV19	TRBJ2-1	NA	CASSILAGATYNEQFF
NA	NA	TRBV29-1	TRBJ1-1	TGCAGCGTTGCGGCCAGGGTTGGACACACTGAAGCTTTCTTT	CSVAARVGHTEAFF
NA	NA	TRBV5-4	TRBJ2-4	TGTGCCAGCAGCTTGAACAGCCACTCCAAAAACATTCAGTACTTC	CASSLNSHSKNIQYF
NA	NA	TRBV28	TRBJ1-3	TGTGCCAGCAGTTTTTTCCGCTCTGGAAACACCATATATTTT	CASSFFRSGNTIYF
NA	NA	TRBV27	TRBJ2-7	TGTGCCAGCAGTTTGGCCGTAAGAGGGAGGCAGGGGCTCTACGAGCAGTACTTC	CASSLAVRGRQGLYEQYF
TRBD1	NA	TRBV7-8	TRBJ2-7	TGTGCCAGCAGCTCACGACAGGGACCCTACGAGCAGTACTTC	CASSSRQGPYEQYF
TRBD1	NA	TRBV29-1	TRBJ2-7	TGCAGCGTTGTTCGAACATCCGGGACAGTTTCCTACGAGCAGTACTTC	CSVVRTSGTVSYEQYF
NA	few	TRBV7-9	TRBJ2-2	TGTGCCAGCAGCGCGGAGCTCCCCGGGGAGCTGTTTTTT	CASSAELPGELFF
TRBD1	NA	TRBV2	TRBJ1-2	TGTGCCAGCAGTGAAGCGGGACAGGGGCGGTATGGCTACACCTTC	CASSEAGQGRYGYTF
TRBD2	NA	TRBV6-6	TRBJ2-7	TGTGCCAGCAGTTATGTCTTGGCTAGCGGTTTCTACGAGCAGTACTTC	CASSYVLASGFYEQYF